This record concerns one T cell receptor beta chain sequence. The data were obtained in a study of blood T cells in healthy people across ages. The CDR3 is made up of 15 amino acids. The ends lost 6 bases at V and 7 bases at J; junction bases unmatched: 5. With a J-beta primer mix and a sample-barcoded 5' primer, a second PCR ran about 6 to 11 cycles. A tag from a template-switch adaptor with 12 random nucleotides marked each cDNA molecule. TCRdb itself ran the 5' RACE reads through MiXCR, one entry per CDR3 protein. Of 1 million or so distinct CDR3 sequences in the sample, 20% to 25% are singletons; the top ten hold about 0.72%. These data are also associated with another study on T cells of mothers and their children. That source adds: No T cell clones of persistent microchimeric origin were detected.

The sample comprised blood. The chain employs TRBV12-3 or TRBV12-4 and TRBJ2-1, with 14 bases lining up with TRBD2. This receptor was taken from a girl aged 2 to 9 in good health. The CDR3 is CASRDGTSGSNEQFF. CDR3 nucleotides: TGTGCCAGCAGAGACGGGACTAGCGGGAGTAATGAGCAGTTCTTC.